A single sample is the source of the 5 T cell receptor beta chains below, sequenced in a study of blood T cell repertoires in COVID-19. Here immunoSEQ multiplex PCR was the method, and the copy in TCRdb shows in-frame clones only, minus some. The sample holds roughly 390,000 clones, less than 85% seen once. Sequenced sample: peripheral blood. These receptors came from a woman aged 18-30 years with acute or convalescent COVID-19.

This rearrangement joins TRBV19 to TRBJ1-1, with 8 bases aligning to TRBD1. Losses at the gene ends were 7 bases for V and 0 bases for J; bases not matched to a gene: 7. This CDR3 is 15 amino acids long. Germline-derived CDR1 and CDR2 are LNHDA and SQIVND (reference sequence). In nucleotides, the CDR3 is TGTGCCAGTAAAGGACAGGGCGAGGTGAACACTGAAGCTTTCTTT. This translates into CASKGQGEVNTEAFF.

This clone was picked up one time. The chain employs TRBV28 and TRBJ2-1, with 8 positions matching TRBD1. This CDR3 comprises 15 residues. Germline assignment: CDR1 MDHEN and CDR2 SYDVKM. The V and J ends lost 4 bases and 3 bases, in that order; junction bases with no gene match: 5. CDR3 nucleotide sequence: TGTGCCAGCAGTTCACGGACAGGGATCTACAATGAGCAGTTCTTC. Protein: CASSSRTGIYNEQFF.

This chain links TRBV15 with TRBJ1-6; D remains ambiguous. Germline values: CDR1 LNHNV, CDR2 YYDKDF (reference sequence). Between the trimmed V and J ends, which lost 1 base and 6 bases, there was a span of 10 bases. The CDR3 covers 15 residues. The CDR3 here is CATSRGRLPNSPLHF. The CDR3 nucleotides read TGTGCCACCAGCAGAGGCCGACTCCCTAATTCACCCCTCCACTTT.

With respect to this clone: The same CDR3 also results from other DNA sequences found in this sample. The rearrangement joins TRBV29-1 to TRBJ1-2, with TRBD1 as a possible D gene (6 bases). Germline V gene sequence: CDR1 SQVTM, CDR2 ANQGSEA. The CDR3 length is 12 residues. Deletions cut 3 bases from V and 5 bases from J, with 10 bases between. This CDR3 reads CSVDRGSYGYTF. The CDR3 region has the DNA TGCAGCGTTGACAGGGGTTCGTATGGCTACACCTTC.

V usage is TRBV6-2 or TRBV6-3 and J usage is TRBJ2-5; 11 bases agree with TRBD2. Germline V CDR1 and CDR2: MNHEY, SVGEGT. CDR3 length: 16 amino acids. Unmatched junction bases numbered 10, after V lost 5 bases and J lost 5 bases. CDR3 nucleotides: TGTGCCAGCAGTCTTGGGATAGCGGGGGGGCAGGAGACCCAGTACTTC. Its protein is CASSLGIAGGQETQYF.